What follows describes a single T cell receptor (beta chain). The ends lost 8 bases at V and 0 bases at J; junction bases unmatched: 19. CDR3 length: 20 amino acids. Germline CDR1 and CDR2: WNHNN and SYGVQD (reference sequence). These data come from a study of control samples from healthy donors and cancer patients. Libraries were prepared by immunoSEQ multiplex PCR; TCRdb keeps only in-frame clonotypes and omits some of them. The top ten clones hold 24% of a sample with tens of thousands of clones, approximately 94% of them seen once. Sequenced sample: blood. This rearrangement joins TRBV10-1 to TRBJ2-3, with 11 bases fitting TRBD2. This receptor was taken from a man aged 60-69 years in good health. CDR3 protein: CASQEPETSGAQVSTDTQYF. In nucleotides, the CDR3 is TGCGCCAGCCAAGAACCAGAGACTAGCGGGGCCCAAGTAAGCACAGATACGCAGTATTTT.